This TCR beta chain was identified during a study of blood T cells in healthy people across ages. Sample-barcoded 5' priming and a J-beta primer mix drove a second PCR of about 6 to 11 cycles. TCRdb re-derived calls from the 5' RACE reads in MiXCR, one entry per CDR3 protein. The repertoire holds 650,000 to 950,000 distinct CDR3 sequences, more than 40% seen once, with about a fifth in the top ten. Study-level results: Both naive CD4+ cell counts and diversity were greater in long-lived donors than in aged donors.

Healthy Caucasian individuals from Russia aged about 6 to 100 were enrolled as donors. The CDR3 is made up of 14 amino acids. Germline-derived CDR1 and CDR2 are ENHRY and SYGVKD. The V gene lost 8 bases and the J gene lost 3 bases, with 16 bases spanning the gap. This clonotype was counted at least ten times. The antigen is not known. Sequencing was carried out using blood. The TCR comes from a man in his fifties or sixties in good health. V gene TRBV10-3 combines with J gene TRBJ2-5; no definite D call. The CDR3 region has the DNA TGTGCCATCGGGGAAGGTGGGCCGAAAGAGACCCAGTACTTC. Translated: CAIGEGGPKETQYF.